This T cell receptor (beta chain) was documented in a study of cytomegalovirus exposure and HLA in healthy donors. General observations from the study: Cytomegalovirus-associated status was assigned to 150 to 200 TCR beta chains. Across donors, presence/absence analyses took sequencing depth to be roughly uniform.

Primers: 60 Vbeta forward and 13 Jbeta reverse. Repertoires were generated with immunoSEQ multiplex PCR, while TCRdb's copy carries only in-frame clones and drops some. There are approximately 130,000 clones in the sample; about 70% occur only once, and 2% to 3% lies in the top ten. This clone was seen only once. The antigen remains undetermined. V lost 2 bases, J lost 9 bases, and 21 bases lay in between. The CDR3 covers 16 residues. Germline lookup yields CDR1 SGHKS and CDR2 YYEKEE (reference sequence). V is TRBV5-5 and J is TRBJ2-1, with D tentatively TRBD1 (6 bases). This TCR came from a woman in her thirties or forties in good health and CMV-seronegative. Specimen: PBMCs. The CDR3 DNA reads TGTGCCAGCAGCTTAAACAGGGACACGTTCGGCCCTGAGCAGTTCTTC. This sequence encodes CASSLNRDTFGPEQFF.